The next 10 T cell receptor beta chains were all read from a single sample in a study of post-analysis software for immune sequencing data. Overall study results and limits: A few TRBV segments, TRBV5-6, TRBV5-1 and TRBV20-1 among them, were found more frequent in patients than controls.

Sequencing libraries made from TCR beta cDNA carried unique molecular identifiers. TCRdb re-called the PCR reads with MiXCR, one entry per CDR3 protein. The sample includes about 210,000 distinct CDR3 sequences, 29% of them seen just once. No cognate antigen is known for these TCRs. Sequenced: blood. The receptors were sampled from a girl aged 2-17 years with multiple sclerosis.

The J gene is TRBJ2-7, the V gene TRBV20-1; a weak D match, TRBD1 (6 bases). This CDR3 is 17 amino acids long. Trimming shortened V by 4 bases and J by 1 base, and 23 bases separated the two germline ends. Germline CDR1 and CDR2: DFQATT and SNEGSKA (reference sequence). The CDR3 DNA reads as TGCAGTGCTAAAAGGCTGGGGGACAAAATGACTTCCTACGAGCAGTACTTC. This translates into CSAKRLGDKMTSYEQYF.

V gene TRBV4-1 combines with J gene TRBJ2-2, with 10 bases aligning to TRBD2. This CDR3 is built from 15 residues. The V gene's germline CDR1 is MGHRA and CDR2 YSYEKL. J lost 3 bases, V lost 2 bases, and 0 bases had no gene match. The CDR3 region has the DNA TGCGCCAGCAGCCAACTAGCGGGAGACACCGGGGAGCTGTTTTTT. It yields the protein CASSQLAGDTGELFF.

This clonotype was detected many times. The genes are TRBV4-1 and TRBJ2-5; D is uncertain. The CDR3 has 13 amino acids. Per the germline V gene, CDR1 is MGHRA and CDR2 is YSYEKL. The ends were cut back, 4 bases at V and 7 bases at J, with 13 bases in the middle. For the CDR3, the DNA is TGCGCCAGCAGCCGCCTAGGGAAGGCGACCCAGTACTTC. Translating it yields CASSRLGKATQYF.

The V gene is TRBV12-3 or TRBV12-4, the J gene TRBJ2-3, with D unresolved. With 3 bases removed from V and 2 bases from J, the gap between germline ends came to 6 bases. This CDR3 spans 13 amino acids. CDR3: CASSLGHTDTQYF. CDR3 in DNA: TGTGCCAGCAGTTTGGGCCACACAGATACGCAGTATTTT.

This clonotype was seen a few times. The genes are TRBV28 and TRBJ1-5; D may be TRBD1 (5 bases). The V end lost 7 bases, the J end lost 4 bases, and 14 bases lay between the germline ends. Germline V gene sequence: CDR1 MDHEN, CDR2 SYDVKM. This CDR3 has 14 residues. CDR3 sequence: CASTSGGTNQPQHF. DNA of the CDR3: TGTGCCAGCACCAGTGGGGGGACTAATCAGCCCCAGCATTTT.

There are many counts of this clonotype. The genes are TRBV29-1 and TRBJ2-1; the D gene is possibly TRBD1 (5 bases). Germline loops: CDR1 SQVTM, CDR2 ANQGSEA. Trimming cost V 4 bases and J 0 bases, with 10 bases left between them. The CDR3 runs 14 residues. The CDR3 loop is CSVARDSSYNEQFF. The CDR3 DNA sequence: TGCAGCGTTGCCCGAGACAGCTCCTACAATGAGCAGTTCTTC.

This clonotype came up many times. This sequence joins TRBV12-3 or TRBV12-4 and TRBJ2-1; 10 bases are a match to TRBD2. CDR3 size: 14 residues. With V trimmed by 8 bases and J by 5 bases, 6 bases remained unmatched. The CDR3 is CASRDSGGNNEQFF. CDR3 DNA sequence: TGTGCCAGCCGTGATAGCGGGGGGAACAATGAGCAGTTCTTC.

This clonotype was observed many times. This chain links TRBV5-1 with TRBJ2-7, with D possibly being TRBD2 (5 bases). Germline V lookup: CDR1 SGHRS, CDR2 YFSETQ. The V end was cut by 4 bases, the J end by 1 base, with 15 bases between. The CDR3 length is 15 residues. The CDR3 nucleotides are TGCGCCAGCAGCGAGGCCGGAGGAAGGTCCTACGAGCAGTACTTC. This codes for CASSEAGGRSYEQYF.

This clonotype has at least ten counts. The rearrangement links TRBV6-4 to TRBJ2-3, with D tentatively TRBD2 (7 bases). CDR1 and CDR2 from the germline V gene are MRHNA and SNTAGT. The CDR3 length is 15 residues. Trimming pared 6 bases from V and 2 bases from J, leaving 15 bases between. CDR3: CASSRGGASTDTQYF. As DNA, the CDR3 is TGTGCCAGCAGCCGTGGGGGGGCTTCCACAGATACGCAGTATTTT.

This clonotype was picked up many times. The V call is TRBV7-9, the J call TRBJ2-3; 11 nucleotides agree with TRBD2. The CDR3 covers 15 residues. V lost 5 bases, J lost 1 base, and 2 bases stayed unmatched. Germline V gene lookup returns CDR1 SEHNR and CDR2 FQNEAQ (reference sequence). DNA of the CDR3: TGTGCCAGCAGCCGACTAGCGGGGCGCACAGATACGCAGTATTTT. Translation gives CASSRLAGRTDTQYF.